The T cell receptor beta chain under discussion was sequenced for a study of blood T cell repertoires in COVID-19. Study at large: Samples representing acute and convalescent COVID-19 were sourced from the United States, Italy and Spain.

This clone has only one observation. Germline loops: CDR1 SGHAT, CDR2 FQNNGV. The CDR3 is 16 amino acids. V shed 1 base and J 7 bases; nucleotides not matched to a gene: 8. Data came from immunoSEQ multiplex PCR; TCRdb stores just in-frame clones and leaves some out. This table has 150,000 to 200,000 clones, around 92% appearing once. This chain joins TRBV11-2 and TRBJ2-2, with TRBD1 identical over 8 bases. The sequence was collected from a woman between 18 and 29 years old who had recovered from COVID-19. Material for sequencing was PBMCs or T cells enriched from blood (not recorded which). The CDR3 loop reads CASSLGITDRVGELFF. The CDR3 DNA is TGTGCCAGCAGCTTAGGAATAACGGACAGGGTCGGGGAGCTGTTTTTT.